Following are 14 T cell receptor beta chains from one sample sequenced in a study of OX40 agonist ivuxolimab in advanced cancers. Clones were read by immunoSEQ multiplex PCR, and TCRdb kept only the in-frame ones, dropping some. The table includes some 77,000 clones, 86% detected once. The sample was CD4+ or CD8+ T cells sorted from blood, taken in a trial of the OX40 agonist ivuxolimab. The receptor set was obtained from an adult with an advanced solid tumor such as melanoma, head and neck, liver or kidney cancer.

The chain combines TRBV19 with TRBJ1-1, with 7 bases that match TRBD1. The ends lost 5 bases at V and 10 bases at J; junction bases unmatched: 7. This CDR3 is 12 amino acids long. Germline V gives CDR1 LNHDA, CDR2 SQIVND (reference sequence). The CDR3 coding sequence is TGTGCCAGTAGTTATCAGGGGGGGCGAGCTTTCTTT. This codes for CASSYQGGRAFF.

As DNA, the CDR3 is TGTGCCATCCAGGTCTGGGATGGAAACACCATATATTTT. Protein product: CAIQVWDGNTIYF. The gene calls are TRBV7-2 and TRBJ1-3; D call uncertain. Trimming left V 10 bases short and J 3 bases short, with 13 bases between. From germline, CDR1 is SGHTA and CDR2 FQGNSA. The CDR3 runs 13 residues.

Here the CDR3 reads CASREEGGSYNEQFF. CDR3 DNA: TGTGCCAGCAGAGAGGAGGGAGGGTCGTACAATGAGCAGTTCTTC. The V and J genes are TRBV6-5 and TRBJ2-1; 7 bases are a match to TRBD2. Germline V gives CDR1 MNHEY, CDR2 SVGAGI. J was trimmed by 4 bases and V by 6 bases; bases with no gene match: 9. This CDR3 is 15 amino acids long.

V and J are TRBV28 and TRBJ2-7; 7 bases match TRBD2. The CDR3 runs to 15 residues. The ends lost 3 bases at V and 0 bases at J; junction bases unmatched: 5. From germline, CDR1 is MDHEN and CDR2 SYDVKM. CDR3 coding DNA: TGTGCCAGCAGTTTCGTGGGGGGGTTCTCCTACGAGCAGTACTTC. Translating it yields CASSFVGGFSYEQYF.

CDR3 protein: CASSLGLAGGEFF. CDR3 nucleotides: TGTGCCAGCAGCTTGGGGCTAGCGGGAGGGGAGTTCTTC. The rearrangement links TRBV5-6 to TRBJ2-1; 12 bases align to TRBD2. Germline CDR1 is SGHDT and CDR2 is YYEEEE. V shed 0 bases and J 14 bases; nucleotides not matched to a gene: 3. This CDR3 has 13 residues. Looking up the rest from reference TRBV5-6 and TRBJ2-1 gives the full variable domain: DAGVTQSPTHLIKTRGQQVTLRCSPKSGHDTVSWYQQALGQGPQFIFQYYEEEERQRGNFPDRFSGHQFPNYSSELNVNALLLGDSALYLCASSLGLAGGEFFGPGTRLTVL.

The V gene is TRBV19, the J gene TRBJ1-5, with D possibly TRBD1 on 6 matching bases. CDR3 length: 16 amino acids. V lost 6 bases, J lost 2 bases, and 17 bases lay in between. Germline V gives CDR1 LNHDA, CDR2 SQIVND (reference sequence). CDR3 nucleotides: TGTGCCAGTAGCCGCACAGGGAATCAGGGCAATCAGCCCCAGCATTTT. Amino acids: CASSRTGNQGNQPQHF.

The gene calls are TRBV5-4 and TRBJ2-7, with 9 positions matching TRBD2. CDR1 SGHNT and CDR2 YYREEE come from the germline V gene (reference sequence). This CDR3 contains 15 residues. V was clipped by 0 bases and J by 5 bases; unmatched bases: 6. The CDR3 region has the DNA TGTGCCAGCAGCTTGGGGGGCGGGAGGGCCGACGAGCAGTACTTC. Residues: CASSLGGGRADEQYF. The whole variable domain, remainder taken from reference TRBV5-4 and TRBJ2-7, is ETGVTQSPTHLIKTRGQQVTLRCSSQSGHNTVSWYQQALGQGPQFIFQYYREEENGRGNFPPRFSGLQFPNYSSELNVNALELDDSALYLCASSLGGGRADEQYFGPGTRLTVT.

The V call is TRBV11-2, the J call TRBJ2-7; 7 nucleotides agree with TRBD2. Germline lookup yields CDR1 SGHAT and CDR2 FQNNGV. The CDR3 is 18 amino acids. The trim removed 0 bases at V and 4 bases at J, leaving 15 bases unmatched. Here the CDR3 DNA reads TGTGCCAGCAGCTTAGATATTGGGAGGCGGGGGTTAAAGTACGAGCAGTACTTC. Protein: CASSLDIGRRGLKYEQYF. The complete variable domain, with remaining parts taken from reference TRBV11-2 and TRBJ2-7, reads EAGVAQSPRYKIIEKRQSVAFWCNPISGHATLYWYQQILGQGPKLLIQFQNNGVVDDSQLPKDRFSAERLKGVDSTLKIQPAKLEDSAVYLCASSLDIGRRGLKYEQYFGPGTRLTVT.

The rearrangement joins TRBV28 to TRBJ1-2, with D possibly matching TRBD1 (5 bases). Germline values: CDR1 MDHEN, CDR2 SYDVKM. V lost 4 bases to trimming and J lost 2 bases, with 17 bases between them. The CDR3 runs 16 residues. In nucleotides, the CDR3 is TGTGCCAGCAGTTCGGTAATGGGGCGCCTGAACTATGGCTACACCTTC. Amino acid sequence: CASSSVMGRLNYGYTF.

The chain uses TRBV18 and TRBJ1-2; a possible D gene is TRBD1 (5 bases). This CDR3 has 14 residues. Trimming left V 6 bases short and J 0 bases short, with 11 bases between. Germline CDR1 reads KGHSH; CDR2 reads LQKENI. In nucleotides, the CDR3 is TGTGCCAGCTCGAATAGAGGGGCTAACTATGGCTACACCTTC. This translates into CASSNRGANYGYTF.

The V and J genes are TRBV2 and TRBJ1-2, with D unclear. V lost 2 bases and J lost 1, with 11 bases in between. The length of the CDR3 is 15 residues. The germline V gene encodes CDR1 SNHLY and CDR2 FYNNEI. The CDR3: CASSENQGSNYGYTF. CDR3 coding DNA: TGTGCCAGCAGTGAAAATCAAGGTAGTAACTATGGCTACACCTTC.

This clone was seen once. This chain links TRBV5-1 with TRBJ2-1; TRBD2 matches at 11 bases. The CDR3 consists of 15 residues. Trimming at V came to 4 bases and at J to 13 bases, leaving 13 bases not matched to a gene. The V gene's germline CDR1 is SGHRS and CDR2 YFSETQ. CDR3 bases: TGCGCCAGCAGCCCCGTAGCGGGAGGGCTCTCTCATCAGTTCTTC. As protein: CASSPVAGGLSHQFF.

This clone was recorded only once. J is TRBJ2-2 and V is TRBV7-2, with 10 bases aligning to TRBD2. This CDR3 comprises 16 residues. Germline trimming cut 6 bases from V and 1 base from J; bases unmatched to any gene: 5. Germline CDR1 reads SGHTA; CDR2 reads FQGNSA. CDR3 amino acids: CASSFTSGKNTGELFF. DNA of the CDR3: TGTGCCAGCAGTTTCACTAGCGGGAAGAACACCGGGGAGCTGTTTTTT.

The chain employs TRBV18 and TRBJ2-3, with D maybe TRBD1 (5 bases). Germline assignment: CDR1 KGHSH and CDR2 LQKENI. The V and J ends lost 6 bases and 6 bases respectively, with 7 bases between them. This CDR3 region has 11 residues. The CDR3 spells CASSAGDTQYF. The CDR3 nucleotides are TGTGCCAGCTCCGCAGGGGATACGCAGTATTTT.